This TCR beta chain stems from a study of cytomegalovirus exposure and HLA in healthy donors. The method was immunoSEQ multiplex PCR; TCRdb's version includes in-frame clones alone and lacks a portion of them. The sample contains 250,000 to 350,000 clones, roughly 85% of which appear only once. V was cut by 5 bases and J by 7 bases, with 8 bases left in between. Germline lookup yields CDR1 MDHEN and CDR2 SYDVKM. This CDR3 has 12 amino acids. Sequencing used PBMCs. The origin of this receptor is a young woman in good health and CMV-seronegative. The genes are TRBV28 and TRBJ1-4; D is unclear. CDR3 sequence reads: CASSLSFEKLFF. In nucleotides, the CDR3 is TGTGCCAGCAGTCTTTCCTTTGAAAAACTGTTTTTT.